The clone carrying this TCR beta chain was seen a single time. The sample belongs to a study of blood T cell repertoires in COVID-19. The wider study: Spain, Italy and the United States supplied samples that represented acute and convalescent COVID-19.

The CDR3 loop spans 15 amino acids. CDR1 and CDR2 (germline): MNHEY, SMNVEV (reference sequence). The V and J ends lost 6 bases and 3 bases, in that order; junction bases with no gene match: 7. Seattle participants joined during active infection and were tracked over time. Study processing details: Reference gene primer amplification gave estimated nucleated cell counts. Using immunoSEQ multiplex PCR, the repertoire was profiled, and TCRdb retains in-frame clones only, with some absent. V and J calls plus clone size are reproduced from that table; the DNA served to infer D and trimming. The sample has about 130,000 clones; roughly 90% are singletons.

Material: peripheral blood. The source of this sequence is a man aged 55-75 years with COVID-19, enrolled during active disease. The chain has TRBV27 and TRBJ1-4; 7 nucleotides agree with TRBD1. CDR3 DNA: TGTGCCAGCAGCGACAGGGAGGAAGCTAATGAAAAACTGTTTTTT. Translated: CASSDREEANEKLFF.